One sample yielded the 5 T cell receptor beta chains listed below, sequenced in a study of T cell repertoires in cytomegalovirus infection. TCRdb reprocessed the reads via MiXCR and lists one record per CDR3 protein. Of 120,000 to 150,000 distinct CDR3 sequences listed, about 6% are singletons. The sequencing input was PBMCs. These receptors were obtained from a human donor in good health (CMV status not recorded). Some clones in this sample may be carry-over from other donors' samples.

In its sample, this clonotype was seen many times. J is TRBJ1-5 and V is TRBV20-1, with D tentatively TRBD1 (6 bases). V was trimmed by 3 bases and J by 3 bases, leaving 18 bases between them. CDR1 and CDR2 from the germline V gene are DFQATT and SNEGSKA (reference sequence). The CDR3 totals 16 residues. As DNA, the CDR3 is TGCAGTGCTAGGGCACCCACAGGGACTCCCAATCAGCCCCAGCATTTT. Protein: CSARAPTGTPNQPQHF.

This clonotype was detected ten times or more. V and J are TRBV20-1 and TRBJ2-1; 14 bases are a match to TRBD2. CDR1 is DFQATT and CDR2 is SNEGSKA in the germline V gene (reference sequence). The CDR3 extends over 16 amino acids. Trimming removed 0 bases from V and 10 bases from J; junction bases left unmatched: 8. In nucleotides, the CDR3 is TGCAGTGCTAGAGATACTCGACTAGCGGGGGGGATAGAGCAGTTCTTC. This encodes CSARDTRLAGGIEQFF.

The V gene is TRBV20-1, the J gene TRBJ2-7, with unresolved D. V was pared by 3 bases and J by 4 bases, with 4 bases between. The CDR3 length is 10 residues. Germline V lookup: CDR1 DFQATT, CDR2 SNEGSKA (reference sequence). The CDR3 spells CSARVYEQYF. For the CDR3, the DNA is TGCAGTGCTAGGGTTTACGAGCAGTACTTC.

This clonotype was seen more than once but under ten times. This chain links TRBV6-1 with TRBJ2-7; D is perhaps TRBD1 or TRBD2 (5 bases each). The CDR3 extends over 16 amino acids. Trimming stripped 5 bases from V and 8 bases from J, with 25 bases between. Germline CDR1 is MNHNS and CDR2 is SASEGT. This CDR3 is CASSRTMGVPGIKQYF. The DNA of the CDR3 is TGTGCCAGCAGTCGAACCATGGGGGTCCCAGGGATAAAGCAGTACTTC.

This clonotype was seen at least ten times. CDR3 amino acids: CASSLQPNEQFF. The CDR3 DNA reads as TGTGCCAGCAGCTTACAGCCGAATGAGCAGTTCTTC. V gene TRBV7-2 combines with J gene TRBJ2-1; D is undetermined. The germline V gene encodes CDR1 SGHTA and CDR2 FQGNSA. Trimming took off 2 bases at V and 7 bases at J, with 6 bases between the two ends. This CDR3 comprises 12 residues.